The 10 T cell receptor beta chains given below trace back to one sample, sequenced in a study of CD8 T cells in ankylosing spondylitis. The study's findings and limits: Characteristic of ankylosing spondylitis blood, it appeared, was a TCR beta motif comprising roughly eight highly homologous variants.

TCRdb re-called the 5' RACE reads through MiXCR, storing one row per CDR3 protein. Among approximately 400,000 distinct CDR3 sequences, roughly 17% were seen once, and the ten largest hold approximately 0.93%. Their antigens remain unidentified. Sequenced material: blood, either unsorted or a sorted T cell fraction (not recorded which). These receptor sequences come from a male donor with ankylosing spondylitis.

CDR3 sequence: CASSPPNRGRVNEQFF. In DNA form, the CDR3 reads TGTGCCAGCTCACCACCGAACAGGGGGCGCGTCAATGAGCAGTTCTTC. The chain links TRBV18 to TRBJ2-1, with TRBD1 matching over 9 bases. Germline assignment: CDR1 KGHSH and CDR2 LQKENI. The V gene end was trimmed by 0 bases and the J gene end by 6 bases; junction bases not matched to a gene: 6. The CDR3 spans 16 residues.

V usage is TRBV12-3 or TRBV12-4 and J usage is TRBJ1-2; D is undetermined. The V gene lost 2 bases and the J gene lost 5 bases, with 18 bases spanning the gap. The CDR3 sequence is 16 residues long. The CDR3 DNA reads as TGTGCCAGCAGTTTAAGCTCTAACGGAATAGGGTATGGCTACACCTTC. This encodes CASSLSSNGIGYGYTF.

V and J are TRBV20-1 and TRBJ2-6; D is unresolved. Germline CDR1 and CDR2: DFQATT and SNEGSKA (reference sequence). This CDR3 has 13 amino acids. Trimming left V 0 bases short and J 3 bases short, with 3 bases between. CDR3 in DNA: TGCAGTGCTAGAGAGGTTGGGGCCAACGTCCTGACTTTC. Protein sequence: CSAREVGANVLTF.

DNA for the CDR3: TGTGCCAGCAGTTACGGGACTAGCAGATACAATGAGCAGTTCTTC. Translation gives CASSYGTSRYNEQFF. The gene calls are TRBV6-5 and TRBJ2-1; 9 bases are shared with TRBD2. In germline, CDR1 is MNHEY, CDR2 SVGAGI. The CDR3 runs 15 residues. V shed 2 bases, J shed 4 bases, and the junction held 3 bases outside the gene matches.

This rearrangement joins TRBV28 to TRBJ1-2; TRBD1 aligns across 9 bases. CDR1 and CDR2 from the germline V gene are MDHEN and SYDVKM. The CDR3 sequence is 13 residues long. With V trimmed by 5 bases and J by 12 bases, 10 bases remained unmatched. In DNA form, the CDR3 reads TGTGCCAGCAGTACTCCGGGACAGGGCGTAGACACCTTC. Translated, it gives CASSTPGQGVDTF.

This clonotype has only a few counts. The CDR3: CASSYSASSYNSPLHF. As DNA, the CDR3 is TGTGCCAGCAGTTACTCCGCGAGCTCCTATAATTCACCCCTCCACTTT. The chain couples TRBV6-5 to TRBJ1-6; D not resolved. Germline CDR1 reads MNHEY; CDR2 reads SVGAGI. The germline V and J ends were trimmed by 0 bases and 0 bases, with 6 bases remaining between them. The CDR3 is made up of 16 amino acids.

The rearrangement links TRBV11-2 to TRBJ2-1; TRBD1 matches at 8 bases. Germline V gene data show CDR1 as SGHAT and CDR2 as FQNNGV. The CDR3 totals 15 residues. After removal of 7 bases from V and 9 bases from J, the junction contained 14 bases not matched to a gene. The CDR3, as DNA: TGTGCCAGCAATTCCCCCCGCGCAGGGGGCTTTGAGCAGTTCTTC. It encodes CASNSPRAGGFEQFF.

This clonotype was seen only a few times. The genes are TRBV7-8 and TRBJ2-7; TRBD1 might be the D (6 bases). This CDR3 has 12 amino acids. Germline CDR1 and CDR2: SGHVS and FQNEAQ. V lost 8 bases and J 3 bases, leaving 11 bases between the germline ends. CDR3 sequence reads: CASGGGNYEQYF. The CDR3 coding sequence is TGTGCCAGCGGGGGCGGAAACTACGAGCAGTACTTC. The full variable domain, in which reference TRBV7-8 and TRBJ2-7 provide the parts outside the CDR3, is GAGVSQSPRYKVAKRGQDVALRCDPISGHVSLFWYQQALGQGPEFLTYFQNEAQLDKSGLPSDRFFAERPEGSVSTLKIQRTQQEDSAVYLCASGGGNYEQYFGPGTRLTVT.

This clonotype was observed a few times. DNA for the CDR3: TGTGCCAGCAGCGGGGGACCGATAAATCAGCCCCAGCATTTT. Protein sequence: CASSGGPINQPQHF. The chain uses TRBV7-2 and TRBJ1-5, with D possibly matching TRBD1 (5 bases). V lost 5 bases to trimming and J lost 4 bases, with 12 bases between them. Looked up from germline, CDR1 is SGHTA and CDR2 is FQGNSA. The CDR3 length is 14 residues.

The sample holds a few counts of this clonotype. The rearrangement joins TRBV18 to TRBJ1-3; D gene unclear. The V gene's germline CDR1 is KGHSH and CDR2 LQKENI. Between the trimmed V and J ends, which lost 8 bases and 2 bases, there was a span of 7 bases. The CDR3 sequence is 12 residues long. CDR3 coding DNA: TGTGCCAGCGTCAGCCCTGGAAACACCATATATTTT. Translating gives CASVSPGNTIYF.